A single sample is the source of the 19 T cell receptor beta chains below, sequenced in a study of OX40 agonist ivuxolimab in advanced cancers. The data were produced by immunoSEQ multiplex PCR, yet TCRdb's version contains in-frame clones alone and is incomplete. The sample has approximately 76,000 clones, almost 90% seen once. Sequencing used CD4+ or CD8+ T cells sorted from blood, obtained in a trial of the OX40 agonist ivuxolimab. These receptors were taken from an adult with an advanced solid tumor such as melanoma, head and neck, liver or kidney cancer.

Sample share makes this clone medium-sized. The chain is built from TRBV5-6 and TRBJ2-7; weak D call: TRBD2 (6 bases). CDR3 length equals 14 residues. The germline V gene encodes CDR1 SGHDT and CDR2 YYEEEE. V was cut by 7 bases and J by 3 bases, with 17 bases left in between. The CDR3 coding sequence is TGTGCCAGCGACTGGGGCGGGAACGGCTACGAGCAGTACTTC. This translates into CASDWGGNGYEQYF.

V and J are TRBV7-9 and TRBJ2-2; D ambiguous. V was shortened by 6 bases and J by 2 bases, with 7 bases between the two germline ends. The CDR3 consists of 13 residues. Germline V gene lookup returns CDR1 SEHNR and CDR2 FQNEAQ (reference sequence). The DNA for the CDR3 is TGTGCCAGCAGTTCCACAAACACCGGGGAGCTGTTTTTT. Protein product: CASSSTNTGELFF.

The chain has TRBV6-6 and TRBJ1-1; tentative D call: TRBD1 (5 bases). The CDR3 is made up of 13 amino acids. Looked up from germline, CDR1 is MNHNY and CDR2 is SVGAGI (reference sequence). With 10 bases removed from V and 4 bases from J, the gap between germline ends came to 16 bases. The chain's CDR3 is CAIPGNGGTEAFF. The CDR3 nucleotides read TGTGCCATCCCTGGGAATGGGGGCACTGAAGCTTTCTTT.

The chain carries TRBV11-2 and TRBJ2-7; 10 bases match TRBD2. The V segment lost 5 bases and the J segment 7 bases; nucleotides outside the gene matches: 8. CDR3 length equals 14 residues. Germline CDR1 reads SGHAT; CDR2 reads FQNNGV. This CDR3 reads CASSTLAGEVEQYF. CDR3 sequence (DNA): TGTGCCAGCAGCACCCTAGCGGGAGAGGTGGAGCAGTACTTC.

This sequence joins TRBV28 and TRBJ2-6; no firm D call. CDR3 size: 14 residues. The germline gives CDR1 MDHEN, CDR2 SYDVKM. Trimming took off 7 bases at V and 3 bases at J, with 10 bases between the two ends. CDR3 bases: TGTGCCAGCATAGCACCCAATGGGGCCAACGTCCTGACTTTC. Translated, it gives CASIAPNGANVLTF.

The chain employs TRBV19 and TRBJ2-6; 8 bases map to TRBD2. Germline CDR1 is LNHDA and CDR2 is SQIVND (reference sequence). The CDR3 is 15 amino acids. J lost 2 bases, V lost 7 bases, and 4 bases had no gene match. The CDR3 sequence is CASTAGVAGANVLTF. The CDR3 DNA reads as TGTGCCAGTACAGCGGGAGTGGCTGGGGCCAACGTCCTGACTTTC.

The chain links TRBV28 to TRBJ1-5; 12 nucleotides agree with TRBD1. CDR1 is MDHEN and CDR2 is SYDVKM in the germline V gene. There are 15 residues in the CDR3. J was trimmed by 7 bases and V by 5 bases; bases with no gene match: 6. CDR3 in DNA: TGTGCCAGCAGTCCCGGGACAGGGGGCAGGCAGCCCCAGCATTTT. It is translated as CASSPGTGGRQPQHF.

The chain is built from TRBV7-6 and TRBJ1-1; 7 positions agree with TRBD1. From germline, CDR1 is SGHVS and CDR2 FNYEAQ. This CDR3 has 14 amino acids. Trimming removed 5 bases from V and 4 bases from J; junction bases left unmatched: 7. As DNA, the CDR3 is TGTGCCAGCAGCCACAGGGGTGGCGGCACTGAAGCTTTCTTT. Its protein is CASSHRGGGTEAFF.

This rearrangement joins TRBV7-2 to TRBJ2-5, with no clear D. The CDR3 spans 14 residues. Trimming pared 5 bases from V and 3 bases from J, leaving 13 bases between. Looked up from germline, CDR1 is SGHTA and CDR2 is FQGNSA. CDR3 sequence: CASSPDAKEETQYF. CDR3 nucleotides: TGTGCCAGCAGCCCGGACGCTAAGGAAGAGACCCAGTACTTC.

The J gene is TRBJ2-3, the V gene TRBV7-3; 7 bases line up with TRBD1. Unmatched junction bases numbered 8, after V lost 4 bases and J lost 4 bases. Germline V gene data show CDR1 as SGHTA and CDR2 as FQGTGA. The CDR3 is 15 amino acids. The CDR3 DNA reads as TGTGCCAGCAGCTCCACAGGGGATGGCGCAGATACGCAGTATTTT. Translation: CASSSTGDGADTQYF.

J is TRBJ2-6 and V is TRBV19; D tentatively fits TRBD1 or TRBD2 (5 bases each). The CDR3 contains 15 residues. CDR1 and CDR2 from the germline V gene are LNHDA and SQIVND (reference sequence). Trimming left V 6 bases short and J 2 bases short, with 11 bases between. The CDR3 DNA reads as TGTGCCAGTAGAGAGTCGGGGCCTGGGGCCAACGTCCTGACTTTC. Its translation is CASRESGPGANVLTF.

J is TRBJ2-1 and V is TRBV4-1; 12 nucleotides align to TRBD2. The CDR3 runs to 15 residues. Per the germline V gene, CDR1 is MGHRA and CDR2 is YSYEKL. The J segment lost 10 bases and the V segment lost 2 bases, leaving 6 bases of the junction unmatched. CDR3 nucleotides: TGCGCCAGCAGCCAACTAGCGGGAGGGCCTTCGGAGCAGTTCTTC. Translation gives CASSQLAGGPSEQFF.

The rearrangement links TRBV28 to TRBJ2-5; TRBD2 might be the D (6 bases). There are 15 residues in the CDR3. V gave up 2 bases and J gave up 2 bases, with 12 bases separating them. From germline, CDR1 is MDHEN and CDR2 SYDVKM. CDR3 region: CASSLGSAGQETQYF. For the CDR3, the DNA is TGTGCCAGCAGTTTAGGTTCGGCGGGACAAGAGACCCAGTACTTC.

The chain is built from TRBV9 and TRBJ2-3; D unclear. The CDR3 runs to 16 residues. V was pared by 3 bases and J by 0 bases, with 14 bases between. From germline, CDR1 is SGDLS and CDR2 YYNGEE. CDR3: CASSAISEPSTDTQYF. DNA of the CDR3: TGTGCCAGCAGCGCTATTTCGGAGCCTAGCACAGATACGCAGTATTTT.

V is TRBV5-1 and J is TRBJ2-3; D might be TRBD2 (6 bases). CDR1 and CDR2 from the germline V gene are SGHRS and YFSETQ. This CDR3 is 16 amino acids long. The ends were cut back, 0 bases at V and 6 bases at J, with 17 bases in the middle. Here the CDR3 reads CASSLAAGLSFDTQYF. In nucleotides, the CDR3 is TGCGCCAGCAGCTTGGCCGCAGGACTATCTTTCGATACGCAGTATTTT.

CDR3 sequence (DNA): TGTGCCAGCAGCTTTACGGCGGGAAGGCACGAGCAGTACTTC. This codes for CASSFTAGRHEQYF. The chain has TRBV7-8 and TRBJ2-7, with a weak D call TRBD2 (6 bases). The germline CDR1 and CDR2 sequences are SGHVS and FQNEAQ. V dropped 3 bases and J dropped 5 bases, with 14 bases sitting between them. The CDR3 covers 14 residues. Full variable domain (remainder filled in from reference TRBV7-8 and TRBJ2-7): GAGVSQSPRYKVAKRGQDVALRCDPISGHVSLFWYQQALGQGPEFLTYFQNEAQLDKSGLPSDRFFAERPEGSVSTLKIQRTQQEDSAVYLCASSFTAGRHEQYFGPGTRLTVT.

This sequence joins TRBV30 and TRBJ2-7; D is possibly TRBD1 (5 bases). From germline, CDR1 is GTSNPN and CDR2 SVGIG (reference sequence). This CDR3 is built from 15 residues. Trimming stripped 0 bases from V and 6 bases from J, with 18 bases between. CDR3 nucleotide sequence: TGTGCCTGGAGTGTAATAGGCAGGGTAGGATCCGAGCAGTACTTC. As protein: CAWSVIGRVGSEQYF.

Only one count was recorded for this clone. One end of the junction is discordant with germline, which a read error may explain. The rearrangement uses TRBV7-7 and TRBJ2-2; 7 bases agree with TRBD1. The CDR3 is 17 amino acids. The germline V gene encodes CDR1 SSHAT and CDR2 FNYEAQ (reference sequence). In DNA, the CDR3 is TGTGCTAGCAGCCCAAGGGCAGGCAGGGGGAGCACCGGGGAGCTGTTTTTT. It specifies CASSPRAGRGSTGELFF.

The genes are TRBV4-1 and TRBJ1-4, with D perhaps matching TRBD1 (6 bases). V lost 6 bases, J lost 3 bases, and 11 bases lay in between. Germline V CDR1 and CDR2: MGHRA, YSYEKL. CDR3 size: 14 residues. As DNA, the CDR3 is TGCGCCAGCAGTGACAGGCGCCCTAATGAAAAACTGTTTTTT. Its protein is CASSDRRPNEKLFF.